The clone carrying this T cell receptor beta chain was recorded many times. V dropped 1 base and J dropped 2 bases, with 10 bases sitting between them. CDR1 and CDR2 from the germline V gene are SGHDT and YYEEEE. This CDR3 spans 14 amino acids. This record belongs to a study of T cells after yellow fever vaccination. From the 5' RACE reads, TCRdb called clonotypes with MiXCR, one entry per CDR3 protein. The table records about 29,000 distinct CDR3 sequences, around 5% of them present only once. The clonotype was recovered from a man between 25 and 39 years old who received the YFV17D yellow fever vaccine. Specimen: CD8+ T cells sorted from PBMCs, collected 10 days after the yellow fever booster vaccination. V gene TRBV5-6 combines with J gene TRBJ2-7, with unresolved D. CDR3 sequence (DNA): TGTGCCAGCAGCTTGTTGGGCAGCCCCTACGAGCAGTACTTC. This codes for CASSLLGSPYEQYF.